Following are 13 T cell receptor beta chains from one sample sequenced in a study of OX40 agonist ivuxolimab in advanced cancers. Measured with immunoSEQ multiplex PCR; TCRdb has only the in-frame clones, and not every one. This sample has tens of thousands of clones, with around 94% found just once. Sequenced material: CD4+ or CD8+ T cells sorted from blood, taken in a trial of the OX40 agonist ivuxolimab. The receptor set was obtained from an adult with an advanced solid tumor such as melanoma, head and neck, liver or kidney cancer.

DNA of the CDR3: TGTGCCAGTAGTACGACAGGGACGGGCTACACCTTC. It yields the protein CASSTTGTGYTF. The chain uses TRBV19 and TRBJ1-2; 7 bases match TRBD1. The CDR3 runs to 12 residues. Trimming cost V 4 bases and J 8 bases; bases outside gene matches: 4. Per the germline V gene, CDR1 is LNHDA and CDR2 is SQIVND (reference sequence).

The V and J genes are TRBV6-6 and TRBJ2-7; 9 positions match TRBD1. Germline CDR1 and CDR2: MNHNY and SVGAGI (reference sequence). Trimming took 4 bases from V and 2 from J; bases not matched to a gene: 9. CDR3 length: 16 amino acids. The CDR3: CASSFNPGQGTYEQYF. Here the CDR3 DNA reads TGTGCCAGCAGTTTTAACCCGGGACAGGGTACCTACGAGCAGTACTTC.

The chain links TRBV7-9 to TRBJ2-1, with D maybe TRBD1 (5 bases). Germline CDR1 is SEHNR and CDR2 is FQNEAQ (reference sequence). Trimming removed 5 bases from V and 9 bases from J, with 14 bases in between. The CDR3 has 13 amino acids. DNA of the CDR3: TGTGCCAGCAGCGAGACAGTCTGGGGTGAGCAGTTCTTC. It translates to CASSETVWGEQFF.

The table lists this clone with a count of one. CDR3 DNA: TGTGCCAGCAGCTTGGGGGGTAAAGGCGGAAAACTGTTTTTT. This gives the protein CASSLGGKGGKLFF. The chain links TRBV7-6 to TRBJ1-4; the D gene is possibly TRBD1 (5 bases). V shed 3 bases and J shed 10 bases, with 15 bases lying between them. CDR1 SGHVS and CDR2 FNYEAQ come from the germline V gene. The CDR3 is made up of 14 amino acids.

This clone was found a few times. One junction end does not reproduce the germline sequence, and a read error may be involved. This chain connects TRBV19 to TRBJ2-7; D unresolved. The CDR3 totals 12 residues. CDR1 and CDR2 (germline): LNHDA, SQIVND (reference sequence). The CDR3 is CASSTGYLDPIF. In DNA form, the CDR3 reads TGTGCCAGTAGTACAGGTTACCTCGACCCCATCTTC.

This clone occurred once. Here the CDR3 reads CASSYSRGLNYGYTF. The CDR3 DNA is TGTGCCAGCAGTTACTCCCGCGGACTAAACTATGGCTACACCTTC. V is TRBV6-5 and J is TRBJ1-2, with D unresolved. Germline CDR1 is MNHEY and CDR2 is SVGAGI. CDR3 size: 15 residues. V was shortened by 0 bases and J by 2 bases, with 10 bases between the two germline ends.

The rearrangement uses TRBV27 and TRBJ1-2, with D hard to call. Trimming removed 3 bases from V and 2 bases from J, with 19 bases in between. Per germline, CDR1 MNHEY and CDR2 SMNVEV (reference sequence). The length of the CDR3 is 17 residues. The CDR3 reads CASSFRVGDTKNYGYTF. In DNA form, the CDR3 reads TGTGCCAGCAGTTTCCGGGTAGGCGATACTAAAAACTATGGCTACACCTTC.

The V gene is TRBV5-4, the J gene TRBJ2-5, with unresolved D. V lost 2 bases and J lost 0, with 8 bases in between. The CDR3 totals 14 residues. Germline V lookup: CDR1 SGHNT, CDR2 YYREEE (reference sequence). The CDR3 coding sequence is TGTGCCAGCAGCTTCTGGCGGCACCAAGAGACCCAGTACTTC. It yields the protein CASSFWRHQETQYF.

CDR3 loop: CASSSFGGAAYEQYF. CDR3 nucleotide sequence: TGTGCCAGCAGCTCCTTTGGGGGGGCAGCCTACGAGCAGTACTTC. This chain connects TRBV11-2 to TRBJ2-7, with a possible D match to TRBD2 (7 bases). Germline assignment: CDR1 SGHAT and CDR2 FQNNGV. This CDR3 has 15 amino acids. V was pared by 4 bases and J by 2 bases, with 15 bases between.

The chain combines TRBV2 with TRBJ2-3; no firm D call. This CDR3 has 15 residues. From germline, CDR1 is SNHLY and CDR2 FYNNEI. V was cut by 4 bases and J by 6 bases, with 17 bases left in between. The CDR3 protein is CASSVGLVKVDTQYF. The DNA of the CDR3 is TGTGCCAGCAGTGTAGGTCTAGTCAAGGTGGATACGCAGTATTTT.

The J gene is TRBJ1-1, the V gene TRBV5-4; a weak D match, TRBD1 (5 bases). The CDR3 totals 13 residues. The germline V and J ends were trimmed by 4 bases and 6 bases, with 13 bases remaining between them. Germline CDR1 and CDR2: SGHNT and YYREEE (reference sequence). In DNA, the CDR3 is TGTGCCAGCAGCCCGTCGGGGCTAGCTGAAGCTTTCTTT. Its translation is CASSPSGLAEAFF.

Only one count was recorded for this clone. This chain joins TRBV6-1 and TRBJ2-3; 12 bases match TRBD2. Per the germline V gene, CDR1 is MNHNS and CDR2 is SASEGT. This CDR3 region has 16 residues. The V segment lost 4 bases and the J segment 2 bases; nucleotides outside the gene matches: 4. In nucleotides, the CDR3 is TGTGCCAGCAGTGTCCTAGCGGGGGGGCCCACAGATACGCAGTATTTT. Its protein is CASSVLAGGPTDTQYF.

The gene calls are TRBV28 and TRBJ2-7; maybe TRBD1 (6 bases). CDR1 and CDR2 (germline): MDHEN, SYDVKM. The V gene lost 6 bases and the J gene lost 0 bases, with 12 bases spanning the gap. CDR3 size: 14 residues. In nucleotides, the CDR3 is TGTGCCAGCAGACCAGGGGCCCTCTCCTACGAGCAGTACTTC. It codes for CASRPGALSYEQYF.